This T cell receptor (beta chain) was recorded in a study of cytomegalovirus exposure and HLA in healthy donors. This CDR3 is 15 amino acids long. Germline CDR1 KGHSH, CDR2 LQKENI. Trimming removed 3 bases from V and 6 bases from J; junction bases left unmatched: 3. 13 Jbeta primers and 60 Vbeta primers were used for the PCR. The authors' processing: Counted up in a later analysis, unique TCR beta chains came to 65 million to 80 million, with around 9.9 million shared. The protocol was immunoSEQ multiplex PCR, while the TCRdb copy is restricted to in-frame clones and leaves out a portion. V and J calls and clone size come straight from that table; D and trimming were deduced from the DNA. The table records more than 95,000 clones, over 65% of them present only once. For this clone: Its target is not known. Other DNA sequences in this sample translate to the same CDR3.

Study-level points and caveats: Accurate prediction of HLA-A and HLA-B alleles (for most subjects) was reportedly achieved from TCR beta sequences. Immune exposure data for these donors was limited to CMV serostatus. Previously analyzed data showed that most TCR beta V segments were productive at a frequency of about 87% or about 30%.

This sequence originates from a woman aged 35 to 49 in good health and CMV-seronegative. The chain is built from TRBV18 and TRBJ2-7; 15 bases line up with TRBD2. What was sequenced was PBMCs. CDR3 in DNA: TGTGCCAGCTCACCTCCGGGACTAGCGGGAGGCGAGCAGTACTTC. Translation: CASSPPGLAGGEQYF. Supplemented by reference TRBV18 and TRBJ2-7, the full variable domain reads NAGVMQNPRHLVRRRGQEARLRCSPMKGHSHVYWYRQLPEEGLKFMVYLQKENIIDESGMPKERFSAEFPKEGPSILRIQQVVRGDSAAYFCASSPPGLAGGEQYFGPGTRLTVT.